This TCR beta chain derives from a study of post-analysis software for immune sequencing data (dated by TCRdb to the mid-2010s). Notes on the research overall: Relapsing-remitting, secondary progressive and progressive-relapsing multiple sclerosis were recorded as disease courses, and subtype annotation was lacking for some patients. Patient repertoires were compared against 10 to 12 previously published healthy control repertoires from donors aged roughly 6 to 26 years. A subset of samples was prepared in parallel using single-end sample barcoding, then pooled and co-amplified after Illumina adapter ligation. What the authors observed across the whole study: The control group was slightly older than the multiple sclerosis patient group. Patients showed significantly higher frequencies than controls for roughly 5 TRBV segments, among them TRBV5-6, TRBV5-1 and TRBV20-1. Direct clustering with F measure showed strong co-clustering of samples prepared in the same batch, prompting a batch-effect correction. Compared with controls, multiple sclerosis patients had significantly lower normalized Chao1 diversity, a finding suggesting substantial peripheral T-cell clonal expansion.

Taken from cysteine to phenylalanine, the CDR3 has 14 residues. Left in the record is the CDR3 DNA by itself, 42 bases read in frame from the first base. Trimming costs V 4 bases and J 3 bases, and their ends lie 13 bases apart. CDR1 and CDR2 are read off the germline V gene (reference sequence) as LGHDT and YNNKEL. This clonotype was seen a few times. The antigen it binds to is not known. No qualities accompany the bases; no much larger clone lies one base away. The library was obtained by PCR. TCRdb names Illumina HiSeq 2500 as the instrument used. To reduce PCR and sequencing biases, unique molecular identifiers were incorporated into the TCR beta cDNA libraries. Approximately 500,000 cDNA molecules were obtained for every 1 to 10 million input T cells, so each molecule roughly corresponded to one T cell. The patient libraries were prepared and sequenced with the same protocol used for the earlier healthy control dataset. Samples belonging to the same batch were prepared together, multiplexed and sequenced on a shared HiSeq lane. The original pipeline was this. MIGEC was used to process the raw barcoded reads, and molecular identifier groups with only a single read were discarded before consensus assembly and CDR3 extraction. VDJtools was used for post-analysis of the clonotype tables, with diversity normalized by down-sampling every dataset to the smallest sample size. In repertoire overlap clustering, CDR3 amino acid sequences, but not nucleotide sequences, were matched to correct batch-related cross-sample contamination. In TCRdb, the public reads were trimmed at Q25 with fastp and aligned with MiXCR, with productive beta chains retained. Each record represents a unique CDR3 protein, reported with the most common genes and DNA among its rows. TCRdb assigned the V and J calls; the authors' analysis was not used. This sample has hundreds of thousands of distinct CDR3 sequences in its table, and approximately 53% of those were observed once. The ten largest clones capture approximately 4.3% of the sample.

To demonstrate the VDJtools post-analysis software, TCR beta repertoires were profiled from the peripheral blood of 10 to 15 young patients with multiple sclerosis. Multiple sclerosis patients were children and adolescents aged roughly 6 to 17 years. Sequencing input: blood. Recombination connected TRBV3-1 to TRBJ2-7, with an unclear D gene assignment. The TCR sequence derives from a girl aged 10-17 years with multiple sclerosis. The nucleotide sequence is given as TGTGCCAGCAGCCTTCAAGAGACTCACTACGAGCAGTACTTC. It codes for CASSLQETHYEQYF.